Each of the 12 T cell receptor beta chains below was sequenced from the same sample in a study of T cell repertoires in cytomegalovirus infection. TCRdb processed the reads anew with MiXCR; each CDR3 protein has one entry. The sample carries around 350,000 distinct CDR3 sequences, around 18% recorded once. Material: PBMCs. The receptors were sampled from a human donor in good health (CMV status not recorded). Some clones in this sample may be carry-over from other donors' samples.

The chain recombines TRBV7-1 with TRBJ2-5; D remains ambiguous. TRBV7-1 is known as an ORF, though its function is uncertain. The CDR3 is made up of 14 amino acids. V lost 5 bases, J lost 2 bases, and 12 bases lay in between. CDR3 loop: CASSPLSEQETQYF. CDR3 nucleotides: TGTGCCAGCAGCCCGCTATCGGAACAAGAGACCCAGTACTTC.

This clonotype was counted ten times or more. The chain carries TRBV7-2 and TRBJ2-7, with unresolved D. Trimming cost V 2 bases and J 3 bases, with 11 bases left between them. The germline V gene has CDR1 SGHTA and CDR2 FQGNSA. This CDR3 has 14 residues. In DNA form, the CDR3 reads TGTGCCAGCAGCTTATCCCCCTGGGGCTACGAGCAGTACTTC. Protein sequence: CASSLSPWGYEQYF. The full variable domain, with the rest looked up from reference TRBV7-2 and TRBJ2-7, is GAGVSQSPSNKVTEKGKDVELRCDPISGHTALYWYRQSLGQGLEFLIYFQGNSAPDKSGLPSDRFSAERTGGSVSTLTIQRTQQEDSAVYLCASSLSPWGYEQYFGPGTRLTVT.

This clonotype was picked up many times. CDR3 nucleotide sequence: TGTGCCAGCAGTACCGCAGGCGGGAGGCTCGAGCAGTACTTC. It translates to CASSTAGGRLEQYF. V and J are TRBV6-2 or TRBV6-3 and TRBJ2-7; 8 positions agree with TRBD2. The V segment lost 5 bases and the J segment 6 bases; nucleotides outside the gene matches: 9. This CDR3 contains 14 residues. CDR1 and CDR2 (germline): MNHEY, SVGEGT.

This clonotype has just a few counts. The gene calls are TRBV29-1 and TRBJ2-2; D is tentatively TRBD1 or TRBD2 (5 bases each). This CDR3 comprises 13 residues. Germline V lookup: CDR1 SQVTM, CDR2 ANQGSEA. V was pared by 7 bases and J by 3 bases, with 12 bases between. CDR3 nucleotides: TGCAGCGGCGCCGGGACCGACACCGGGGAGCTGTTTTTT. This codes for CSGAGTDTGELFF.

This clonotype was found many times. The V gene is TRBV20-1, the J gene TRBJ2-1; 10 nucleotides line up with TRBD2. The CDR3 runs to 15 residues. Per the germline V gene, CDR1 is DFQATT and CDR2 is SNEGSKA (reference sequence). V lost 0 bases and J lost 9; bases outside the gene matches: 8. CDR3 residues: CSARESAGGPGEQFF. For the CDR3, the DNA is TGCAGTGCTAGAGAGTCAGCGGGGGGGCCGGGTGAGCAGTTCTTC.

On this clonotype itself: The junction and the germline gene differ at one end; a read error may be behind it. This rearrangement joins TRBV7-2 to TRBJ2-7; D may be TRBD2 (6 bases). CDR1 and CDR2 from the germline V gene are SGHTA and FQGNSA. This CDR3 is 15 amino acids long. The CDR3 region is CAGSQGRGFPHEQYF. CDR3 nucleotides: TGTGCCGGCAGTCAAGGACGGGGGTTTCCCCACGAGCAGTACTTC.

The V gene is TRBV12-3 or TRBV12-4, the J gene TRBJ2-3; the match to TRBD1 covers 7 bases. The V segment lost 5 bases and the J segment 4 bases; nucleotides outside the gene matches: 6. CDR3 length equals 14 residues. CDR3 loop: CASSLSGQPDTQYF. CDR3 DNA sequence: TGTGCCAGCAGTCTATCGGGACAGCCAGATACGCAGTATTTT.

The sample holds many counts of this clonotype. This chain connects TRBV11-3 to TRBJ2-3; weak D call: TRBD1 (5 bases). V dropped 1 base and J dropped 0 bases, with 11 bases sitting between them. This CDR3 is built from 16 residues. Germline loops: CDR1 SGHNT, CDR2 YENEEA. The CDR3 bases are TGTGCCAGCAGCTTAGGGGCAGGGCCCAGCACAGATACGCAGTATTTT. Protein: CASSLGAGPSTDTQYF.

This clonotype has a handful of counts. The V gene is TRBV18, the J gene TRBJ1-5, with D uncertain. From germline, CDR1 is KGHSH and CDR2 LQKENI. The CDR3 runs 15 residues. The V gene lost 0 bases and the J gene lost 5 bases, with 11 bases spanning the gap. CDR3 in amino acids: CASSPPQPADQPQHF. In DNA form, the CDR3 reads TGTGCCAGCTCACCACCTCAGCCGGCGGATCAGCCCCAGCATTTT.

The chain is built from TRBV6-6 and TRBJ2-5, with D perhaps TRBD2 (5 bases). The V end lost 2 bases, the J end lost 3 bases, and 7 bases lay between the germline ends. CDR3 length equals 13 residues. Germline V gene data show CDR1 as MNHNY and CDR2 as SVGAGI (reference sequence). The CDR3 protein is CASSYSGEETQYF. DNA for the CDR3: TGTGCCAGCAGTTACAGCGGAGAAGAGACCCAGTACTTC.

The J gene is TRBJ2-1, the V gene TRBV20-1; the match to TRBD2 covers 9 bases. This CDR3 comprises 15 residues. The ends lost 6 bases at V and 0 bases at J; junction bases unmatched: 6. The germline gives CDR1 DFQATT, CDR2 SNEGSKA (reference sequence). The CDR3: CSALTSGYSYNEQFF. DNA for the CDR3: TGCAGTGCCCTGACTAGCGGTTACTCCTACAATGAGCAGTTCTTC.

This chain uses TRBV4-1 with TRBJ1-1, with D uncertain. Germline CDR1 reads MGHRA; CDR2 reads YSYEKL. The CDR3 length is 12 residues. V lost 1 base to trimming and J lost 11 bases, with 11 bases between them. DNA of the CDR3: TGCGCCAGCAGCCAAGTCCCTAGCCGGGCTTTCTTT. Encoded protein: CASSQVPSRAFF.